This entry concerns a single T cell receptor beta chain. At one end, the junction sequence differs from germline, possibly due to a read error. This sample was taken from a study of CD4 and CD8 cells across lung adenocarcinoma regions. This CDR3 is built from 17 residues. Germline values: CDR1 SGHVS, CDR2 FNYEAQ. Localized lung adenocarcinoma, a non-small cell lung cancer, affected the donors. TCRdb passed the PCR reads through MiXCR, listing each CDR3 protein once. The table includes 10,000 to 15,000 distinct CDR3 sequences, roughly 51% detected once. Sequenced sample: CD8+ T cells from the center of a lung tumor. V gene TRBV7-6 combines with J gene TRBJ2-3; 7 bases are shared with TRBD2. The sequence came from a female donor with lung adenocarcinoma. The CD4 and CD8 labels of this study may be unreliable. The CDR3 region is CASSPGLAVGGKNTQYF. CDR3 sequence (DNA): TGTGCCAGCAGCCCCGGCCTAGCGGTGGGAGGCAAAAATACGCAGTATTTC.